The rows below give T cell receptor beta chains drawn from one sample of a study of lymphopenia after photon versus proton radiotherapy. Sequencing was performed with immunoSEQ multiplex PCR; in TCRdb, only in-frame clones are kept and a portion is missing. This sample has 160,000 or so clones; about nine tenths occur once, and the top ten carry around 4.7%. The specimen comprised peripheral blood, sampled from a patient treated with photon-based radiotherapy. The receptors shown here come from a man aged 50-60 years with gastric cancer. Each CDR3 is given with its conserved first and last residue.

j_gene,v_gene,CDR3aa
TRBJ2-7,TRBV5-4,CASSSQGNEQYF
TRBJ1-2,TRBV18,CASSPGGLGGYTF
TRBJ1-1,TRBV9,CASSVARTGGGGEAFF
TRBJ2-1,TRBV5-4,CASSHGGPNYNEQFF
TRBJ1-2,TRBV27,CASSSGFGYTF
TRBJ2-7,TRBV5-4,CASSTDRGDYEQYF
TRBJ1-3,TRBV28,CASSLSGANTIYF
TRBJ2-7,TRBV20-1,CSAGPYEQYF
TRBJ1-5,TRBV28,CASSPGWRSNQPQHF
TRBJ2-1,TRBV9,CASSAPGQGELSEQFF
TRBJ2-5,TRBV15,CATSRDSQKETQYF
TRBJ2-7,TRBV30,CAWAGQGPYEQYF
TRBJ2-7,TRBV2,CASRGEGREQYF
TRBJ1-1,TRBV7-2,CASSFRTGNTEAFF
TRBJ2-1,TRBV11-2,CASSWTSSYNEQFF
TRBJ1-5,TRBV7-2,CASSSGGGSNQPQHF
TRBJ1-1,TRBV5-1,CASSPGATGGRTEAFF
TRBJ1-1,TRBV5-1,CASSRGTGALNTEAFF
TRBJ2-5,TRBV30,CAWSVGWQGETQYF
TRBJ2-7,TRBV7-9,CASIKEGEGYEQYF
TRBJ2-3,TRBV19,CASSARETVSTDTQYF
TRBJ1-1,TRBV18,CASSPPGGQGTEAFF
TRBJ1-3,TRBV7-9,CATLSGNTIYF
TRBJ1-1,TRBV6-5,CASKTGAEAFF
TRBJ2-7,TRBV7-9,CASSLGAIGDVPYEQYF
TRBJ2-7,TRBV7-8,CASSFRITYEQYF
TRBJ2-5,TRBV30,CAWSPAGTSEETQYF
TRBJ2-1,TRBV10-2,CASSRTATYNEQFF
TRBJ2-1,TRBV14,CASSQALAGANEQFF
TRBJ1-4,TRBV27,CASSLSGRSNEKLFF
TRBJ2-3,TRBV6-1,CASSDPGTSGGDTQYF
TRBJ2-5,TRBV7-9,CASSWWDSQQETQYF
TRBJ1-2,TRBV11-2,CASSLEGQGYYGYTF
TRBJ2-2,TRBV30,CAWSADNTGELFF
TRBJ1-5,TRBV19,CASSIEQHSNQPQHF
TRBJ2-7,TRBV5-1,CASRAGLAGSTPYEQYF
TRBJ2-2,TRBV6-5,CASSYRVYTGELFF
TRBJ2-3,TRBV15,CATSRRSGSGDTQYF
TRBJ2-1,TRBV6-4,CASSDRSGRSYNEQFF
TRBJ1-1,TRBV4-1,CASSLPGGRGAFF
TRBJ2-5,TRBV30,CAWSHQETQYF
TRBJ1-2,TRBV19,CASSIAEGGYGYTF